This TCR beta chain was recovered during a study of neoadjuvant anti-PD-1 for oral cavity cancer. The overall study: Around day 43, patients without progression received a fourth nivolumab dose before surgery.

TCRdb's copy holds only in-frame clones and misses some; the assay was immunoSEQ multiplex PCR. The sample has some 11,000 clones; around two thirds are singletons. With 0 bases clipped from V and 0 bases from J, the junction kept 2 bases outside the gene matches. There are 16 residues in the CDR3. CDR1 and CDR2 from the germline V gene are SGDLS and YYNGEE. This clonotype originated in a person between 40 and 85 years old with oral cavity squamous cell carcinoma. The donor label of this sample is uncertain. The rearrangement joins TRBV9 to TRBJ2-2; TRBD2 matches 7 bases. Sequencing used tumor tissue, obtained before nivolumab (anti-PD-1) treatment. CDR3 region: CASSVAAGANTGELFF. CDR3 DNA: TGTGCCAGCAGCGTAGCGGCGGGGGCGAACACCGGGGAGCTGTTTTTT.